This TCR beta chain appears in the sequencing data of a study of human T cells and chemical hapten exposure. It was the library that attached unique molecular identifiers to individual cDNA molecules. Each CDR3 protein is one row after TCRdb ran MiXCR on the RACE reads. The table lists about 380,000 distinct CDR3 sequences, 4.5% to 6% of them singletons. Time point defined: pre-sensitization, week 0. The treatment: therapeutic diphenylcyclopropenone sensitization with weekly scalp DPC. The CDR3 loop spans 11 amino acids. Trimming removed 6 bases at V and 8 bases at J, with 10 bases between. The receptor's source is a woman between 50 and 59 years old with alopecia areata. Some clones in this sample may be carry-over from other donors' samples. The chain joins TRBV12-3 or TRBV12-4 to TRBJ1-2; D is undetermined. The sample here was whole blood, taken in connection with sensitization to the hapten diphenylcyclopropenone (DPC). CDR3: CASSLRMGYTF. In nucleotides, the CDR3 is TGTGCCAGCAGCCTCCGGATGGGCTACACCTTC.